This T cell receptor (beta chain) was recovered during a study of beta chain features in type 1 diabetes. Overall study: Across every sample, some 110 million sorted cells were examined in total.

This CDR3 is 12 amino acids long. CDR1 ENHRY and CDR2 SYGVKD come from the germline V gene. V dropped 6 bases and J dropped 7 bases, with 12 bases sitting between them. In this sample, this clone turned up many times. TCRB transcripts that were expressed got sequenced, as all of the isolated RNA had been reverse transcribed. Clones were sequenced by immunoSEQ multiplex PCR, and TCRdb holds only the in-frame ones, with some missing. This sample has roughly 610,000 clones, with roughly 16% found just once. The sample was naive CD4+ T cells from blood. This TCR was recovered from a man between 18 and 35 years old in good health. The genes are TRBV10-3 and TRBJ1-1; D unclear. The CDR3 bases are TGTGCCATCAGGCCGGGCGCCGGTGAAGCTTTCTTT. Translated, it gives CAIRPGAGEAFF.